This T cell receptor beta chain was captured by sequencing in a study of cytomegalovirus exposure and HLA in healthy donors. The PCR made use of 60 Vbeta and 13 Jbeta primers. The method was immunoSEQ multiplex PCR; TCRdb's version includes in-frame clones alone and lacks a portion of them. The sample holds 110,000 to 150,000 clones, roughly 70% seen once. The CDR3 runs 15 residues. The germline gives CDR1 MNHNS, CDR2 SASEGT. Trimming stripped 2 bases from V and 0 bases from J, with 9 bases between. With regard to this clone: Its antigen is not known.

Findings and caveats of the study: In a later analysis, a genetic analysis reported fewer productive-TCR N-insertions in an Asian-associated ancestry cluster than the cohort average.

The sequencing sample was made of PBMCs. The chain links TRBV6-1 to TRBJ2-3; TRBD2 might be the D (6 bases). The TCR comes from a man under 40 in good health and CMV-seronegative. CDR3 sequence reads: CASSETAGSTDTQYF. CDR3 coding DNA: TGTGCCAGCAGTGAAACGGCGGGGAGCACAGATACGCAGTATTTT.